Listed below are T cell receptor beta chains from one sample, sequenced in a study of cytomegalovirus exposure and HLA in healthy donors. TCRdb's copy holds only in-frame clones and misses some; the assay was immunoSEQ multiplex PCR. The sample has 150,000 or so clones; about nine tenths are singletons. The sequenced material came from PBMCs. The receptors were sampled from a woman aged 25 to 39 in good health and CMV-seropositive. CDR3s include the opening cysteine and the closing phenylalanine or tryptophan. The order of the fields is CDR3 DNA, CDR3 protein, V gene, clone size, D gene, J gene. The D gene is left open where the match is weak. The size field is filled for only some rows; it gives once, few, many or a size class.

TGTGCCAGCAGTTACTACAGTGGGAACACTGAAGCTTTCTTT,CASSYYSGNTEAFF,TRBV6-5,.,.,TRBJ1-1
TGTGCCAGCGTGGGGACTAGCGGGTACAATGAGCAGTTCTTC,CASVGTSGYNEQFF,TRBV2,.,TRBD2,TRBJ2-1
TGTGCCAGCAGCGGACTAGCGGCTACCGGGGAGCTGTTTTTT,CASSGLAATGELFF,TRBV2,.,TRBD2,TRBJ2-2
TGTGCCAGCAGTTTTTCATACACGGGTGAGCAGTTCTTC,CASSFSYTGEQFF,TRBV6-5,.,.,TRBJ2-1
TGTGCCAGCAGCCAAGATGGACTAGCGGGCACAGATACGCAGTATTTT,CASSQDGLAGTDTQYF,TRBV4-2,.,TRBD2,TRBJ2-3
TGCGCCAGCAGCTTGGGGGGACTCCAGGACTACGAGCAGTACTTC,CASSLGGLQDYEQYF,TRBV5-1,.,.,TRBJ2-7
TGTGCCAGCAGCTTAGTTTCGGGGAGTGGCACAGATACGCAGTATTTT,CASSLVSGSGTDTQYF,TRBV7-7,.,.,TRBJ2-3
TGTGCCAGCAGTAGGAGGGTAACTGAGACCCAGTACTTC,CASSRRVTETQYF,TRBV6-6,once,.,TRBJ2-5
TGTGCCAGCAGCGTAGCCCCCAGCTCTGGAAACACCATATATTTT,CASSVAPSSGNTIYF,TRBV9,.,.,TRBJ1-3
TGCGCCAGCAGCTACGACATTCAAGAGACCCAGTACTTC,CASSYDIQETQYF,TRBV5-1,.,.,TRBJ2-5
TGTGCCAGCTTCCCCCGGACAGGGACCTATAATTCACCCCTCCACTTT,CASFPRTGTYNSPLHF,TRBV25-1,once,TRBD1,TRBJ1-6
TGTGCCACCGAGGGACTAGCGGGGGCCCAAGAGACCCAGTACTTC,CATEGLAGAQETQYF,TRBV2,.,TRBD2,TRBJ2-5
TGTGCCAGCAGCTCTGGACTTTTGTCACCCCTCCACTTT,CASSSGLLSPLHF,TRBV7-6,.,.,TRBJ1-6
TGTGCCAGCAGCTTGGGTCTAGCGGGGGGCTACGAGCAGTACTTC,CASSLGLAGGYEQYF,TRBV5-4,.,TRBD2,TRBJ2-7
TGTGCCAGCAGCTTGGTTCCGGGGAGCTCCTACAATGAGCAGTTCTTC,CASSLVPGSSYNEQFF,TRBV5-4,.,.,TRBJ2-1
TGTGCCAGCTCACCACGGCAGGGGCAGCGGAGCTCCTACAATGAGCAGTTCTTC,CASSPRQGQRSSYNEQFF,TRBV18,.,.,TRBJ2-1
TGTGCCAGCAGCCAGACCGGGACTAGAAATGAGCAGTTCTTC,CASSQTGTRNEQFF,TRBV7-6,few,TRBD2,TRBJ2-1
TGTGCCATCAGTGAAACTAGCGGGGGGCAAGAGACCCAGTACTTC,CAISETSGGQETQYF,TRBV10-3,once,TRBD2,TRBJ2-5
TGCGCCAGCAGCCAAGAGGGGCGCCCGAATGAGCAGTTCTTC,CASSQEGRPNEQFF,TRBV4-1,.,.,TRBJ2-1
TGTGCCAGCCTCACACTGAACACTGAAGCTTTCTTT,CASLTLNTEAFF,TRBV5-6,.,.,TRBJ1-1
TGTGCCAGCAGCACCTACCGGGACTCCGAGACCCAGTACTTC,CASSTYRDSETQYF,TRBV11-2,.,.,TRBJ2-5
TGTGCCAGTACCGAGAGACAGGGGGCGGGTCAGCCCCAGCATTTT,CASTERQGAGQPQHF,TRBV19,.,TRBD1,TRBJ1-5
TGTGCCAGCAGCTTAGCGGGACAAGGACTCCTAAGCTCCTACAATGAGCAGTTCTTC,CASSLAGQGLLSSYNEQFF,TRBV7-6,.,.,TRBJ2-1
TGTGCCAGCAGTTCCGGGAGTTACAATGAGCAGTTCTTC,CASSSGSYNEQFF,TRBV28,.,.,TRBJ2-1
TGCGCCAGCAGCTTGGTGGCGGGCGCCACCTCCGGTGAGCAGTTCTTC,CASSLVAGATSGEQFF,TRBV5-1,.,.,TRBJ2-1
TGCAGCGCCCGGACTAGCGGGAGTGTGGAGTATACGCAGTATTTT,CSARTSGSVEYTQYF,TRBV29-1,.,TRBD2,TRBJ2-3
TGTGCCAGCAGCGGGACAGGGTTCTACGAGCAGTACTTC,CASSGTGFYEQYF,TRBV7-9,.,TRBD1,TRBJ2-7
TGCGCCAGCAGCTTGGGACTAGCGGGAGAGAATGAGCAGTACTTC,CASSLGLAGENEQYF,TRBV5-1,.,TRBD2,TRBJ2-7
TGTGCCAGCAGCGTAGCCCTACAGGACACTGAAGCTTTCTTT,CASSVALQDTEAFF,TRBV9,.,.,TRBJ1-1
TGTGCCAGCAGTTTAGCGCGGGGGCTCTATGGCTACACCTTC,CASSLARGLYGYTF,TRBV27,.,.,TRBJ1-2
TGTGCCAGCTCAGTTCTCGAGGGACTAGCGGGAGGGGCTCACTACTACGAGCAGTACTTC,CASSVLEGLAGGAHYYEQYF,TRBV18,.,TRBD2,TRBJ2-7
TGCGCCAGCAGCCATGATAGCGGATACTACGAGCAGTACTTC,CASSHDSGYYEQYF,TRBV4-1,.,.,TRBJ2-7
TGTGCCAGCAGTTTCAGCGGGGGCTCCTACGAGCAGTACTTC,CASSFSGGSYEQYF,TRBV28,few,TRBD2,TRBJ2-7
TGTGCCATCAGCGACTTGGGAGGGGTGGGACTTAGTCAGCCCCAGCATTTT,CAISDLGGVGLSQPQHF,TRBV10-3,.,.,TRBJ1-5
TGCGCCAGCAGCCGCAAGGACGGGACTAACTATGGCTACACCTTC,CASSRKDGTNYGYTF,TRBV5-1,.,.,TRBJ1-2
TGCGCCAGCAGCTTTTTGGACATTTCAACGAACACTGAAGCTTTCTTT,CASSFLDISTNTEAFF,TRBV5-1,.,.,TRBJ1-1
TGTGCCAGCAGCCGAGGGACAGAATTTCGGGAGACCCAGTACTTC,CASSRGTEFRETQYF,TRBV7-6,once,TRBD1,TRBJ2-5
TGTGCCAGTAGTCCCGCGCGCACAGATACGCAGTATTTT,CASSPARTDTQYF,TRBV19,.,.,TRBJ2-3
TGTGCCAGCTCACCCCTAGTAGTCAGCGGGGGCACCGGGGAGCTGTTTTTT,CASSPLVVSGGTGELFF,TRBV18,.,TRBD2,TRBJ2-2
TGTGCCACCAGCAGAGCTACCGATAATTCACCCCTCCACTTT,CATSRATDNSPLHF,TRBV15,.,.,TRBJ1-6
TGTGCCAGCAGTGTCGGGGGGCGGCCTGATACGCAGTATTTT,CASSVGGRPDTQYF,TRBV6-5,.,.,TRBJ2-3
TGCGCCAGCAGCTTGAGAGGTACCTACGAGCAGTACTTC,CASSLRGTYEQYF,TRBV5-1,once,.,TRBJ2-7
TGCGCCAGCAGCCAAACGGGACTAGCGGGGGGCATCACAGATACGCAGTATTTT,CASSQTGLAGGITDTQYF,TRBV4-1,.,TRBD2,TRBJ2-3
TGTGCCAGCAGGCCTGGGAGGGGAAGGGACTACGAGCAGTACTTC,CASRPGRGRDYEQYF,TRBV6-5,.,TRBD2,TRBJ2-7
TGTGCCAGCGGATACCCAGGACAGCAAGCTTTCTTT,CASGYPGQQAFF,TRBV6-6,.,.,TRBJ1-1
TGTGCCAGCTCACAGGGGCTCGAGCAGTACTTC,CASSQGLEQYF,TRBV18,.,.,TRBJ2-7
TGTGCCAGCAGTGAACTTTCAGGGGACCAAGAGACCCAGTACTTC,CASSELSGDQETQYF,TRBV6-1,.,.,TRBJ2-5
TGTGCCAGCAGCTTTCAGGGGGCGGGAGAGACCCAGTACTTC,CASSFQGAGETQYF,TRBV5-6,few,TRBD1,TRBJ2-5